A selection of T cell receptor beta chains follows, all from one sample in a study of blood T cell repertoires in COVID-19. TCRdb's copy holds only in-frame clones and misses some; the assay was immunoSEQ multiplex PCR. Altogether around 94,000 clones are present, roughly 92% being singletons, with the ten largest covering roughly 1.9%. The sample was peripheral blood. The receptors here all came from a woman aged 50 to 60 with COVID-19, enrolled during active disease. CDR3s include the opening cysteine and the closing phenylalanine or tryptophan. The D gene is left open where the match is weak. Rows give clone size only sometimes, using once, few, many, or a class for an expanded clone.

D gene,J gene,clone size,V gene,CDR3 DNA,CDR3 protein
TRBD1,TRBJ1-5,-,TRBV6-2/TRBV6-3,TGTGCCAGCAGATACGAGCGGTCAGGGGGTTATAGCAATCAGCCCCAGCATTTT,CASRYERSGGYSNQPQHF
TRBD1,TRBJ2-2,-,TRBV5-6,TGTGCCAGCAGGCGGACAGGAAACACCGGGGAGCTGTTTTTT,CASRRTGNTGELFF
-,TRBJ1-4,once,TRBV27,TGTGCCAGCAGTACTTTATCACGGGAAAAACTGTTTTTT,CASSTLSREKLFF
TRBD1,TRBJ1-2,-,TRBV15,TGTGCCACCAGCAGAGGGGGACAGGGCTCTTCTAACTATGGCTACACCTTC,CATSRGGQGSSNYGYTF
-,TRBJ1-6,-,TRBV28,TGTGCCAGCAGTTTTGACTTCAATTCACCCCTCCACTTT,CASSFDFNSPLHF
-,TRBJ1-4,-,TRBV12-5,TGTGCTAGTGGATCCACAGGGCCGGTGAGGAAACTGTTTTTT,CASGSTGPVRKLFF
-,TRBJ2-5,-,TRBV28,TGTGCCAGCACCTCCGATCGAGGGGAGACCCAGTACTTC,CASTSDRGETQYF
-,TRBJ1-1,-,TRBV14,TGTGCCGGCAGCCAAGTCAGAGGTTACACTGAAGCTTTCTTT,CAGSQVRGYTEAFF
-,TRBJ2-2,-,TRBV29-1,TGCAGCGTAATCAGATTGAACACCGGGGAGCTGTTTTTT,CSVIRLNTGELFF
-,TRBJ1-5,-,TRBV24-1,TGTGCCACCAGTGATAGTTCACCACAGGGATACAATCAGCCCCAGCATTTT,CATSDSSPQGYNQPQHF
-,TRBJ2-2,-,TRBV19,TGTGCCAGTAGTATAGAAGGGGCCGGGGAGCTGTTTTTT,CASSIEGAGELFF
TRBD2,TRBJ2-1,-,TRBV5-1,TGCGCCAGCAGCTTGACTAGCGGGGGGGCAGAGCAGTTCTTC,CASSLTSGGAEQFF
TRBD1,TRBJ1-2,-,TRBV10-2,TGCGCCAGCGGAGGGACAGGGGTTAATGGCTACACCTTC,CASGGTGVNGYTF
TRBD2,TRBJ2-1,-,TRBV3-1/TRBV3-2,TGTGCCAGCACCAGATCTAGCGGGGGAAACGAGCAGTTCTTC,CASTRSSGGNEQFF
-,TRBJ2-1,-,TRBV28,TGTGCCAGCAGTAACGTGGGAGGGACAGGTGGAAATGAGCAGTTCTTC,CASSNVGGTGGNEQFF
-,TRBJ1-1,few,TRBV11-2,TGTGCCAGCAGCTTAAACAGGAACACTGAAGCTTTCTTT,CASSLNRNTEAFF
-,TRBJ1-5,-,TRBV2,TGTGCCAGCAGTGAAGCGCTTCGCGGGGGGGTTAGCAATCAGCCCCAGCATTTT,CASSEALRGGVSNQPQHF
TRBD1,TRBJ2-1,-,TRBV30,TGTGCCTGGAGTGTACAGGGGACGGTGCAGTTCTTC,CAWSVQGTVQFF
TRBD1,TRBJ1-5,-,TRBV5-1,TGCGCCAGCAGCTCGACCTCTGACAGGGGGTACGCCCACAATCAGCCCCAGCATTTT,CASSSTSDRGYAHNQPQHF
TRBD2,TRBJ2-3,few,TRBV15,TGTGCCACCAGCAGAGAACTAGCGGGGGCAAGGGATACGCAGTATTTT,CATSRELAGARDTQYF
TRBD1,TRBJ2-3,once,TRBV24-1,TGTGCCACCAGTCCTCCGGGACAGGGGGGCACAGATACGCAGTATTTT,CATSPPGQGGTDTQYF
TRBD1,TRBJ1-3,-,TRBV10-2,TGCGCCAGCGAGGGGACAGTGGAAAACACCATATATTTT,CASEGTVENTIYF